These 32 T cell receptor beta chains came from one sample sequenced in a study of neurological immune-mediated disorders. A single record per CDR3 protein comes from TCRdb applying MiXCR to the 5' RACE reads. This table holds 27,000 or so distinct CDR3 sequences, 3.3% found once. The sample taken for sequencing was PBMCs. The receptors derive from a woman aged 25-40 years with multiple sclerosis.

This clonotype was seen many times. The rearrangement joins TRBV6-2 or TRBV6-3 to TRBJ2-1, with 7 bases aligning to TRBD2. Germline assignment: CDR1 MNHEY and CDR2 SVGEGT. The CDR3 consists of 16 residues. After removal of 2 bases from V and 1 base from J, the junction contained 5 bases not matched to a gene. The CDR3, as DNA: TGTGCCAGCAGTTACGGAGGAGCGGGATCCTACAATGAGCAGTTCTTC. Protein sequence: CASSYGGAGSYNEQFF.

This clonotype is medium-sized in the sample. CDR3 protein: CSVARTGANVLTF. The CDR3, as DNA: TGCAGCGTTGCGAGGACGGGGGCCAACGTCCTGACTTTC. This rearrangement joins TRBV29-1 to TRBJ2-6; D uncertain. Trimming removed 4 bases from V and 4 bases from J, with 8 bases in between. The germline V gene encodes CDR1 SQVTM and CDR2 ANQGSEA. The CDR3 extends over 13 amino acids.

This clonotype has a handful of counts. The chain employs TRBV12-5 and TRBJ1-2; the D gene is possibly TRBD1 (5 bases). Germline V gene lookup returns CDR1 LGHNT and CDR2 FRNRAP. V lost 0 bases and J lost 4, with 12 bases in between. This CDR3 region has 15 residues. The CDR3 sequence: CASGLVVQGLYGYTF. Written as DNA, the CDR3 is TGTGCTAGTGGTTTGGTTGTGCAGGGACTCTATGGCTACACCTTC.

Ten or more counts support this clonotype. The chain employs TRBV24-1 and TRBJ2-5; D may be TRBD2 (6 bases). V was trimmed by 3 bases and J by 4 bases, leaving 26 bases between them. The CDR3 loop spans 19 amino acids. Looked up from germline, CDR1 is KGHDR and CDR2 is SFDVKD. The CDR3 nucleotides read TGTGCCACCAGTGATCTTACCCCGATCGGAGGGGAATTTCGAGAGACCCAGTACTTC. Protein product: CATSDLTPIGGEFRETQYF.

This chain joins TRBV4-3 and TRBJ2-3; D gene unclear. CDR1 LGHNA and CDR2 YSLEER come from the germline V gene. Trimming took off 6 bases at V and 5 bases at J, with 12 bases between the two ends. The CDR3 consists of 13 residues. The CDR3 is CASSHAGIDTQYF. The CDR3 DNA is TGCGCCAGCAGTCATGCAGGAATAGATACGCAGTATTTT.

The sample holds many counts of this clonotype. The V call is TRBV5-1, the J call TRBJ1-1; D uncertain. Trimming pared 0 bases from V and 0 bases from J, leaving 9 bases between. Germline V lookup: CDR1 SGHRS, CDR2 YFSETQ. The CDR3 is made up of 15 amino acids. The CDR3 DNA sequence: TGCGCCAGCAGCTTGGTGGGGTTCGTGAACACTGAAGCTTTCTTT. It specifies CASSLVGFVNTEAFF.

This clonotype showed up many times. V is TRBV7-2 and J is TRBJ2-4, with 8 bases lining up with TRBD2. V trimming: 4 bases; J trimming: 5 bases; junction bases outside the gene matches: 10. Looked up from germline, CDR1 is SGHTA and CDR2 is FQGNSA. CDR3 length: 16 amino acids. CDR3 sequence (DNA): TGTGCCAGCAGCTATATAGCGGGAACTAGCCAAAACATTCAGTACTTC. Translating it yields CASSYIAGTSQNIQYF. Full variable domain (missing parts from reference TRBV7-2 and TRBJ2-4): GAGVSQSPSNKVTEKGKDVELRCDPISGHTALYWYRQSLGQGLEFLIYFQGNSAPDKSGLPSDRFSAERTGGSVSTLTIQRTQQEDSAVYLCASSYIAGTSQNIQYFGAGTRLSVL.

This clonotype has ten or more counts. V is TRBV20-1 and J is TRBJ2-1, with D possibly being TRBD1 or TRBD2 (5 bases each). The V gene lost 3 bases and the J gene lost 0 bases, with 12 bases spanning the gap. Germline assignment: CDR1 DFQATT and CDR2 SNEGSKA (reference sequence). The CDR3 has 15 residues. Here the CDR3 reads CSASGTIGSYNEQFF. The CDR3 nucleotides are TGCAGTGCTAGCGGGACCATAGGCTCCTACAATGAGCAGTTCTTC.

This clonotype was picked up many times. V is TRBV7-2 and J is TRBJ2-3; D unclear. This CDR3 contains 13 residues. The V gene lost 6 bases and the J gene lost 3 bases, with 10 bases spanning the gap. Per the germline V gene, CDR1 is SGHTA and CDR2 is FQGNSA. The CDR3 loop is CASRNDWTDTQYF. The CDR3, as DNA: TGTGCCAGCAGGAACGACTGGACAGATACGCAGTATTTT.

This clonotype showed up many times. V usage is TRBV7-2 and J usage is TRBJ2-2, with TRBD2 matching over 13 bases. CDR1 SGHTA and CDR2 FQGNSA come from the germline V gene. The V gene end was trimmed by 1 base and the J gene end by 6 bases; junction bases not matched to a gene: 5. The CDR3 extends over 17 amino acids. The CDR3 DNA follows: TGTGCCAGCAGCTTAGACCCCGGACTAGCGGGGGCCGGGGAGCTGTTTTTT. Protein sequence: CASSLDPGLAGAGELFF.

In its sample, this clonotype was seen many times. The chain couples TRBV6-2 or TRBV6-3 to TRBJ2-5; D ambiguous. V lost 1 base, J lost 5 bases, and 2 bases lay in between. The CDR3 length is 11 residues. The germline V gene encodes CDR1 MNHEY and CDR2 SVGEGT. CDR3 DNA sequence: TGTGCCAGCAGTTACTGGGAGACCCAGTACTTC. The encoded protein is CASSYWETQYF.

This clonotype was seen a few times. The CDR3 ends on some other residue instead of the conserved phenylalanine or tryptophan, so this is likely a read error. CDR3 sequence (DNA): TGTGCCAGCAGCCAAGATCTGCAGACCCAGTACAAC. Amino acid sequence: CASSQDLQTQYN. The chain combines TRBV3-1 with TRBJ2-5; no clear D. V was trimmed by 0 bases and J by 6 bases, leaving 5 bases between them. Germline assignment: CDR1 LGHDT and CDR2 YNNKEL (reference sequence). The CDR3 runs to 12 residues.

Ten or more counts support this clonotype. This sequence joins TRBV7-2 and TRBJ2-7; a weak D match, TRBD1 (6 bases). CDR1 is SGHTA and CDR2 is FQGNSA in the germline V gene. V gave up 2 bases and J gave up 1 base, with 9 bases separating them. The CDR3 consists of 14 residues. CDR3 amino acids: CASSLYRASYEQYF. CDR3 bases: TGTGCCAGCAGCTTATACAGGGCGTCCTACGAGCAGTACTTC.

This clonotype was recorded many times. This sequence joins TRBV7-2 and TRBJ2-7, with D perhaps TRBD1 (7 bases). Germline V gene data show CDR1 as SGHTA and CDR2 as FQGNSA. The CDR3 runs to 15 residues. V was cut by 5 bases and J by 2 bases, with 16 bases left in between. Here the CDR3 reads CASSPNRGGTYEQYF. The CDR3 nucleotides are TGTGCCAGCAGCCCCAACAGGGGAGGAACCTACGAGCAGTACTTC.

This clonotype was counted many times. CDR3: CASSLKGSENSPLHF. In nucleotides, the CDR3 is TGTGCCAGCAGCTTAAAGGGGAGTGAGAATTCACCCCTCCACTTT. The chain links TRBV7-2 to TRBJ1-6, with D maybe TRBD1 (5 bases). This CDR3 has 15 amino acids. Trimming took off 2 bases at V and 7 bases at J, with 12 bases between the two ends. CDR1 is SGHTA and CDR2 is FQGNSA in the germline V gene. Drawing the rest from reference TRBV7-2 and TRBJ1-6, the complete variable domain is GAGVSQSPSNKVTEKGKDVELRCDPISGHTALYWYRQSLGQGLEFLIYFQGNSAPDKSGLPSDRFSAERTGGSVSTLTIQRTQQEDSAVYLCASSLKGSENSPLHFGNGTRLTVT.

The sample holds many counts of this clonotype. This chain connects TRBV7-2 to TRBJ2-3; 7 positions agree with TRBD2. The CDR3 consists of 15 residues. Germline trimming cut 1 base from V and 6 bases from J; bases unmatched to any gene: 7. Germline lookup yields CDR1 SGHTA and CDR2 FQGNSA. CDR3 in DNA: TGTGCCAGCAGCTTAGGGGCGGGAGCAAGGGATACGCAGTATTTT. Amino acids: CASSLGAGARDTQYF.

This clonotype has a count of ten or more. The V and J genes are TRBV27 and TRBJ2-1, with D maybe TRBD2 (7 bases). The CDR3 has 15 residues. Trimming removed 2 bases at V and 3 bases at J, with 11 bases between. Germline V gene lookup returns CDR1 MNHEY and CDR2 SMNVEV (reference sequence). CDR3 loop: CASSLRGGSYNEQFF. The CDR3 nucleotides are TGTGCCAGCAGTTTAAGGGGGGGGAGCTACAATGAGCAGTTCTTC.

This clonotype was observed at least ten times. The V gene is TRBV5-1, the J gene TRBJ1-1; no reliable D call. Looked up from germline, CDR1 is SGHRS and CDR2 is YFSETQ. The V end was cut by 0 bases, the J end by 0 bases, with 12 bases between. The CDR3 runs 16 residues. The CDR3 nucleotides read TGCGCCAGCAGCTTGGCCCCCGACACCATGAACACTGAAGCTTTCTTT. This sequence encodes CASSLAPDTMNTEAFF.

This clonotype was seen at least ten times. The V call is TRBV25-1, the J call TRBJ2-2; 8 bases line up with TRBD2. J gave up 7 bases and V 3 bases, and 10 bases lay outside the gene matches. The CDR3 consists of 16 residues. CDR1 MGHDK and CDR2 SYGVNS come from the germline V gene. The CDR3 coding sequence is TGTGCCAGCAGTGACCACCGGCGGGGGGCCAGCGGGGAGCTGTTTTTT. Translating gives CASSDHRRGASGELFF. The full variable domain, its missing parts supplied by reference TRBV25-1 and TRBJ2-2, is EADIYQTPRYLVIGTGKKITLECSQTMGHDKMYWYQQDPGMELHLIHYSYGVNSTEKGDLSSESTVSRIRTEHFPLTLESARPSHTSQYLCASSDHRRGASGELFFGEGSRLTVL.

The chain is built from TRBV6-2 or TRBV6-3 and TRBJ1-2, with a tentative D call TRBD1 (5 bases). Deletions cut 2 bases from V and 12 bases from J, with 19 bases between. The germline gives CDR1 MNHEY, CDR2 SVGEGT. The CDR3 length is 14 residues. The CDR3 loop reads CASSYVQGQWPDTF. In nucleotides, the CDR3 is TGTGCCAGCAGTTACGTCCAGGGCCAGTGGCCAGACACCTTC.

This clonotype showed up many times. The chain is built from TRBV20-1 and TRBJ2-5, with TRBD2 matching over 7 bases. The germline CDR1 and CDR2 sequences are DFQATT and SNEGSKA (reference sequence). The CDR3 extends over 14 amino acids. The junction had 12 bases not matched to a gene; V was cut back by 6 bases and J by 5 bases. The CDR3 is CSAKSGLGVETQYF. CDR3 nucleotides: TGCAGTGCGAAAAGTGGACTAGGTGTGGAGACCCAGTACTTC.

This clonotype was recorded many times. The V call is TRBV6-2 or TRBV6-3, the J call TRBJ1-1; 8 nucleotides align to TRBD1. Germline CDR1 is MNHEY and CDR2 is SVGEGT. The CDR3 has 14 residues. V was pared by 5 bases and J by 4 bases, with 6 bases of the junction left unmatched. Here the CDR3 DNA reads TGTGCCAGCAGTCACAACAGGGGGTTCACTGAAGCTTTCTTT. Protein: CASSHNRGFTEAFF.

This clonotype was seen many times. The V gene is TRBV29-1, the J gene TRBJ1-4; D is possibly TRBD1 (5 bases). Trimming pared 4 bases from V and 5 bases from J, leaving 8 bases between. Looked up from germline, CDR1 is SQVTM and CDR2 is ANQGSEA. CDR3 size: 12 residues. CDR3 DNA: TGCAGCGTTGGACAGAGGAATGAAAAACTGTTTTTT. Protein: CSVGQRNEKLFF.

This clonotype was recorded at least ten times. CDR3 sequence: CASSEVSPSQPQHF. CDR3 in DNA: TGTGCCAGCAGTGAAGTAAGCCCCTCACAGCCCCAGCATTTT. The chain links TRBV2 to TRBJ1-5; D remains unclear. Trimming removed 1 base at V and 7 bases at J, with 11 bases between. This CDR3 spans 14 amino acids. CDR1 and CDR2 (germline): SNHLY, FYNNEI. The whole variable domain, remainder taken from reference TRBV2 and TRBJ1-5, is EPEVTQTPSHQVTQMGQEVILRCVPISNHLYFYWYRQILGQKVEFLVSFYNNEISEKSEIFDDQFSVERPDGSNFTLKIRSTKLEDSAMYFCASSEVSPSQPQHFGDGTRLSIL.

This clonotype was seen repeatedly, ten times or more. One end of the junction fails to match germline, which may point to a read error. The V and J genes are TRBV12-3 or TRBV12-4 and TRBJ2-6; 11 nucleotides line up with TRBD2. The CDR3 has 15 amino acids. The CDR3 here is CASSLAGGGANVLTF. The CDR3 DNA reads as TGTGCCAGCAGTCTAGCGGGAGGTGGGGCCAACGTCCTGACTTTC.

Many counts were recorded for this clonotype. The chain recombines TRBV7-2 with TRBJ2-3; tentatively, D is TRBD2 (7 bases). The CDR3 covers 14 residues. The V gene's germline CDR1 is SGHTA and CDR2 FQGNSA. V was clipped by 6 bases and J by 5 bases, with 15 bases between them. CDR3 in DNA: TGTGCCAGCAGGGTCGGGGGGCCGGAAGATACGCAGTATTTT. Its protein is CASRVGGPEDTQYF.

This clonotype occurred many times. Germline and junction disagree at one end, which may indicate a read error. The chain couples TRBV7-7 to TRBJ2-3; D not resolved. Germline loops: CDR1 SSHAT, CDR2 FNYEAQ (reference sequence). The CDR3 has 15 amino acids. CDR3 region: CASSPTGTSTDTQYF. Written as DNA, the CDR3 is TGTGCTAGCAGCCCTACGGGCACTAGCACAGATACGCAGTATTTT.

This clonotype came up many times. The V gene is TRBV7-2, the J gene TRBJ1-1; TRBD1 matches at 8 bases. V lost 4 bases and J lost 4; bases outside the gene matches: 5. Germline loops: CDR1 SGHTA, CDR2 FQGNSA. CDR3 size: 14 residues. CDR3 nucleotide sequence: TGTGCCAGCAGCTCAGACAGGGGCGGCACTGAAGCTTTCTTT. This gives the protein CASSSDRGGTEAFF. Combining the CDR3 with reference TRBV7-2 and TRBJ1-1 gives the whole variable domain GAGVSQSPSNKVTEKGKDVELRCDPISGHTALYWYRQSLGQGLEFLIYFQGNSAPDKSGLPSDRFSAERTGGSVSTLTIQRTQQEDSAVYLCASSSDRGGTEAFFGQGTRLTVV.

At least ten counts were recorded for this clonotype. The V and J genes are TRBV5-1 and TRBJ2-1; TRBD2 aligns across 10 bases. The J segment lost 4 bases and the V segment lost 1 base, leaving 17 bases of the junction unmatched. The length of the CDR3 is 20 residues. CDR1 is SGHRS and CDR2 is YFSETQ in the germline V gene. CDR3 residues: CASSLFRTSGTWSGYNEQFF. In DNA, the CDR3 is TGCGCCAGCAGCTTGTTTCGAACTAGCGGGACCTGGTCGGGGTACAATGAGCAGTTCTTC. Full variable domain (remainder filled in from reference TRBV5-1 and TRBJ2-1): KAGVTQTPRYLIKTRGQQVTLSCSPISGHRSVSWYQQTPGQGLQFLFEYFSETQRNKGNFPGRFSGRQFSNSRSEMNVSTLELGDSALYLCASSLFRTSGTWSGYNEQFFGPGTRLTVL.

In its sample, this clonotype ranks as medium-sized. The genes are TRBV3-1 and TRBJ2-2; TRBD1 agrees at 7 bases. This CDR3 contains 15 residues. The V gene's germline CDR1 is LGHDT and CDR2 YNNKEL (reference sequence). The V and J ends lost 2 bases and 4 bases, in that order; junction bases with no gene match: 4. CDR3 region: CASSQHSGGTGELFF. In nucleotides, the CDR3 is TGTGCCAGCAGCCAACACTCAGGGGGCACCGGGGAGCTGTTTTTT.

This clonotype was counted at least ten times. The chain uses TRBV20-1 and TRBJ2-1; TRBD2 agrees at 9 bases. Germline V gene lookup returns CDR1 DFQATT and CDR2 SNEGSKA (reference sequence). The CDR3 contains 15 residues. The V segment lost 2 bases and the J segment 5 bases; nucleotides outside the gene matches: 7. CDR3 sequence reads: CSARRLAGFNNEQFF. The DNA of the CDR3 is TGCAGTGCTAGACGGCTAGCGGGATTTAACAATGAGCAGTTCTTC.

The gene calls are TRBV12-3 or TRBV12-4 and TRBJ2-2, with D maybe TRBD2 (7 bases). Trimming took off 6 bases at V and 5 bases at J, with 13 bases between the two ends. The CDR3 runs to 14 residues. The CDR3 DNA reads as TGTGCCAGCAGAGGGGGAGGGGGGACCGGGGAGCTGTTTTTT. Its translation is CASRGGGGTGELFF.